The 9 T cell receptor beta chains below were found in one sample sequenced in a study of beta chain features in type 1 diabetes. TCRB transcripts that were expressed got sequenced, as all of the isolated RNA had been reverse transcribed. Clones were sequenced by immunoSEQ multiplex PCR, and TCRdb holds only the in-frame ones, with some missing. This table holds hundreds of thousands of clones, 15% to 20% found once. Sequences were obtained from naive CD4+ T cells from blood. The receptors were gathered from a young woman in good health.

The V gene is TRBV4-1, the J gene TRBJ2-1; no firm D call. Germline assignment: CDR1 MGHRA and CDR2 YSYEKL. This CDR3 has 15 residues. The V and J ends lost 0 bases and 7 bases respectively, with 13 bases between them. The CDR3 sequence is CASSQERIFRNEQFF. The CDR3 DNA sequence: TGCGCCAGCAGCCAAGAAAGGATTTTCCGAAATGAGCAGTTCTTC.

The V and J genes are TRBV7-3 and TRBJ2-1; 7 bases map to TRBD2. J was trimmed by 9 bases and V by 3 bases; bases with no gene match: 5. Germline V CDR1 and CDR2: SGHTA, FQGTGA. The CDR3 totals 13 residues. CDR3 residues: CASSLGLYGEQFF. In DNA, the CDR3 is TGTGCCAGCAGCTTGGGACTATACGGTGAGCAGTTCTTC.

A few counts support this clone. V usage is TRBV28 and J usage is TRBJ1-4; no reliable D call. The length of the CDR3 is 11 residues. Per the germline V gene, CDR1 is MDHEN and CDR2 is SYDVKM. V was clipped by 7 bases and J by 8 bases, with 8 bases between them. The CDR3 spells CASTNREKLFF. The CDR3 DNA follows: TGTGCCAGCACTAACCGGGAAAAACTGTTTTTT.

The sample holds a few counts of this clone. This sequence joins TRBV10-3 and TRBJ1-4; D is ambiguous. The V gene's germline CDR1 is ENHRY and CDR2 SYGVKD. V shed 8 bases and J shed 5 bases, with 9 bases lying between them. The length of the CDR3 is 12 residues. CDR3 coding DNA: TGTGCCATCGGGCGAGGGAATGAAAAACTGTTTTTT. Protein: CAIGRGNEKLFF.

The V gene is TRBV7-9, the J gene TRBJ2-7, with D possibly matching TRBD1 (5 bases). CDR3 length: 14 residues. Germline CDR1 SEHNR, CDR2 FQNEAQ (reference sequence). V lost 1 base to trimming and J lost 2 bases, with 9 bases between them. CDR3 in amino acids: CASSLELGAYEQYF. CDR3 nucleotide sequence: TGTGCCAGCAGCTTAGAGCTAGGGGCCTACGAGCAGTACTTC.

The CDR3 region has the DNA TGTGCCAGCAGCTTCGGACAACCCAGCACAGATACGCAGTATTTT. This encodes CASSFGQPSTDTQYF. The chain links TRBV7-2 to TRBJ2-3; weak D call: TRBD1 (5 bases). Germline CDR1 reads SGHTA; CDR2 reads FQGNSA. Trimming pared 3 bases from V and 0 bases from J, leaving 10 bases between. The CDR3 sequence is 15 residues long.

This clone was detected a few times. This rearrangement joins TRBV7-2 to TRBJ1-1; D remains unclear. The CDR3 is 12 residues long. The V gene's germline CDR1 is SGHTA and CDR2 FQGNSA. The V gene lost 8 bases and the J gene lost 1 base, with 8 bases spanning the gap. CDR3 in amino acids: CASGIQNTEAFF. The CDR3 coding sequence is TGTGCCAGCGGCATCCAGAACACTGAAGCTTTCTTT. Full variable domain (rest looked up from reference TRBV7-2 and TRBJ1-1): GAGVSQSPSNKVTEKGKDVELRCDPISGHTALYWYRQSLGQGLEFLIYFQGNSAPDKSGLPSDRFSAERTGGSVSTLTIQRTQQEDSAVYLCASGIQNTEAFFGQGTRLTVV.

V gene TRBV4-3 combines with J gene TRBJ2-2, with no clear D. The CDR3 contains 15 residues. The V gene lost 1 base and the J gene lost 2 bases, with 8 bases spanning the gap. Germline V lookup: CDR1 LGHNA, CDR2 YSLEER. The CDR3 sequence: CASSQGPLNTGELFF. In DNA, the CDR3 is TGCGCCAGCAGCCAAGGCCCCTTAAACACCGGGGAGCTGTTTTTT.

This clone was counted between two and nine times. The chain links TRBV21-1 to TRBJ1-1; TRBD1 was called by the table and not checked on the DNA. TRBV21-1 is a known pseudogene. The CDR3 spans 16 residues. The CDR3 nucleotides read TGTGCCAGCAGCAAAGAAGGGGGACCGACAAACACTGAAGCTTTCTTT. It is translated as CASSKEGGPTNTEAFF.